A selection of T cell receptor beta chains follows, all from one sample in a study of beta chain features in type 1 diabetes. Here immunoSEQ multiplex PCR was the method, and the copy in TCRdb shows in-frame clones only, minus some. The data show about 650,000 clones, around 11% seen once. The specimen was naive CD4+ T cells from blood. Receptor source: a man aged 25 to 45 with type 1 diabetes. Both conserved end residues are part of each CDR3. A D gene is named only where the DNA matches it firmly. Rows may omit the clone size; those that give it use once, few, many or a size class.

few	14	TRBD2	TRBV28	TRBJ2-5	TGTGCCAGCAGTTTAAGCGGGGGACAAGAGACCCAGTACTTC	CASSLSGGQETQYF
few	14	TRBD1	TRBV5-1	TRBJ2-5	TGCGCCAGCAGCCCTGGACAGGGGCAAGAGACCCAGTACTTC	CASSPGQGQETQYF
few	13	-	TRBV30	TRBJ1-3	TGTGCCTGGAGTGTTCTTTCTGGAAACACCATATATTTT	CAWSVLSGNTIYF
-	14	TRBD2	TRBV5-4	TRBJ2-7	TGTGCCAGCAGCTTGGAGGCGGGGGGACACGAGCAGTACTTC	CASSLEAGGHEQYF
-	15	TRBD1	TRBV7-2	TRBJ1-2	TGTGCCAGCAGCTCAGGGGGACAGGGAATCTATGGCTACACCTTC	CASSSGGQGIYGYTF
few	14	TRBD2	TRBV6-5	TRBJ2-2	TGTGCCAGCACCCTACTAGCGGGGGCCGGGGAGCTGTTTTTT	CASTLLAGAGELFF
-	15	-	TRBV10-3	TRBJ2-7	TGTGCCATCACGCGGGGGCAGGGACGAGGGGACGAGCAGTACTTC	CAITRGQGRGDEQYF
-	16	TRBD2	TRBV10-3	TRBJ2-3	TGTGCCATCAGTGGGCTAGCGGGGGGGCCCACAGATACGCAGTATTTT	CAISGLAGGPTDTQYF
few	13	TRBD1	TRBV7-2	TRBJ2-3	TGTGCCAGCAGCGGGGACAGGTTGAATACGCAGTATTTT	CASSGDRLNTQYF
few	12	-	TRBV29-1	TRBJ1-1	TGCAGCGTTGAAGGGGGGGAGGGTGAAGCTTTCTTT	CSVEGGEGEAFF
few	16	-	TRBV9	TRBJ2-1	TGTGCCAGCTCCCGAGAAGGGCGGGGGCCGACCAATGAGCAGTTCTTC	CASSREGRGPTNEQFF
-	15	TRBD1	TRBV6-5	TRBJ1-1	TGTGCCAGCAGTTACCAGGGGGCGAGGAACACTGAAGCTTTCTTT	CASSYQGARNTEAFF
few	12	-	TRBV18	TRBJ1-1	TGTGCCAGCTCACCACTAAACACTGAAGCTTTCTTT	CASSPLNTEAFF
few	15	-	TRBV6-6	TRBJ1-5	TGTGCCAGCAACCAGGGGACGGGTAGCAATCAGCCCCAGCATTTT	CASNQGTGSNQPQHF
few	14	-	TRBV30	TRBJ1-6	TGTGCCTGGAGATGGTCAGTCGGAATTTCACCCCTCCACTTT	CAWRWSVGISPLHF
-	13	-	TRBV7-2	TRBJ2-7	TGTGCCAGCAGCCCCTCGGCAGCCTACGAGCAGTACTTC	CASSPSAAYEQYF
-	14	-	TRBV9	TRBJ1-3	TGTGCCAGCAGCGTAGCAGGGTCCGGAAACACCATATATTTT	CASSVAGSGNTIYF